Each of the 12 T cell receptor beta chains below was sequenced from the same sample in a study of blood T cell repertoires in COVID-19. Clones were read by immunoSEQ multiplex PCR, and TCRdb kept only the in-frame ones, dropping some. The sample holds around 400,000 clones, around 83% seen once. The sample was PBMCs or T cells enriched from blood (not recorded which). These receptors all stem from a woman in her forties or fifties who had recovered from COVID-19.

This chain joins TRBV27 and TRBJ2-7, with TRBD1 as a possible D gene (6 bases). Looked up from germline, CDR1 is MNHEY and CDR2 is SMNVEV (reference sequence). V lost 1 base and J lost 4, with 14 bases in between. The CDR3 sequence is 15 residues long. This CDR3 is CASSLLTGPWYEQYF. The CDR3 bases are TGTGCCAGCAGTTTATTGACAGGCCCATGGTACGAGCAGTACTTC.

The chain couples TRBV30 to TRBJ2-1; a weak D match, TRBD2 (5 bases). The V gene lost 7 bases and the J gene lost 7 bases, with 17 bases spanning the gap. The germline V gene has CDR1 GTSNPN and CDR2 SVGIG (reference sequence). This CDR3 region has 13 residues. Here the CDR3 reads CASLWGAENEQFF. Written as DNA, the CDR3 is TGTGCCTCCCTGTGGGGAGCGGAAAATGAGCAGTTCTTC.

This sequence joins TRBV19 and TRBJ2-1; 7 bases agree with TRBD2. This CDR3 contains 14 residues. The V segment lost 3 bases and the J segment 7 bases; nucleotides outside the gene matches: 6. Germline CDR1 LNHDA, CDR2 SQIVND (reference sequence). CDR3 amino acids: CASSIAGVRNEQFF. The CDR3 DNA is TGTGCCAGTAGTATTGCGGGGGTTAGGAATGAGCAGTTCTTC.

For this clone: The identical CDR3 is also encoded by other nucleotide sequences in the sample. The V and J genes are TRBV2 and TRBJ2-7; D perhaps matches TRBD1 (6 bases). V was clipped by 6 bases and J by 2 bases, with 14 bases between them. The CDR3 totals 14 residues. Germline values: CDR1 SNHLY, CDR2 FYNNEI. The CDR3 coding sequence is TGTGCCAGCAGGGAGACAGGACCGACCTACGAGCAGTACTTC. Its protein is CASRETGPTYEQYF.

The chain recombines TRBV6-5 with TRBJ1-2; TRBD1 matches 7 bases. The trim removed 0 bases at V and 6 bases at J, leaving 4 bases unmatched. Germline V gives CDR1 MNHEY, CDR2 SVGAGI. CDR3 length equals 14 residues. The CDR3 spells CASSYSTGQDGYTF. The CDR3 nucleotides are TGTGCCAGCAGTTACTCGACAGGGCAAGATGGCTACACCTTC.

This chain uses TRBV6-1 with TRBJ1-1, with D possibly matching TRBD1 (5 bases). Germline CDR1 is MNHNS and CDR2 is SASEGT. Between the trimmed V and J ends, which lost 3 bases and 1 base, there was a span of 6 bases. The CDR3 loop spans 13 amino acids. CDR3 bases: TGTGCCAGCAGTGACAGGGAGAACACTGAAGCTTTCTTT. This sequence encodes CASSDRENTEAFF.

The chain couples TRBV19 to TRBJ2-1; 11 bases fit TRBD2. The ends lost 6 bases at V and 5 bases at J; junction bases unmatched: 6. The CDR3 runs to 15 residues. Germline V CDR1 and CDR2: LNHDA, SQIVND (reference sequence). The CDR3 loop reads CASRPTSGGHNEQFF. The CDR3 DNA reads TGTGCCAGTAGGCCTACTAGCGGGGGACACAATGAGCAGTTCTTC.

V is TRBV11-2 and J is TRBJ1-2; TRBD1 is a possible D gene (5 bases). V was clipped by 3 bases and J by 8 bases, with 19 bases between them. This CDR3 region has 15 residues. In germline, CDR1 is SGHAT, CDR2 FQNNGV. DNA for the CDR3: TGTGCCAGCAGCTTTATCGCTTCTGCGGGGGAAGGCTACACCTTC. Protein sequence: CASSFIASAGEGYTF.

The chain recombines TRBV5-1 with TRBJ2-2; tentative D call: TRBD1 (5 bases). Germline CDR1 is SGHRS and CDR2 is YFSETQ. This CDR3 spans 16 amino acids. The V gene lost 5 bases and the J gene lost 5 bases, with 19 bases spanning the gap. CDR3 nucleotide sequence: TGCGCCAGCAGGGCTACGACAGCGTCTCCGACCGGGGAGCTGTTTTTT. It encodes CASRATTASPTGELFF.

The chain recombines TRBV14 with TRBJ2-7; TRBD2 matches 8 bases. This CDR3 has 17 residues. Per the germline V gene, CDR1 is SGHDN and CDR2 is FVKESK. J gave up 3 bases and V 4 bases, and 14 bases lay outside the gene matches. CDR3 nucleotides: TGTGCCAGCAGCCTTCTTTCCGGGATAGCGGGAAACTACGAGCAGTACTTC. It yields the protein CASSLLSGIAGNYEQYF.

This clone was recorded only once. CDR3 in amino acids: CSVEGRVNGEQYF. As DNA, the CDR3 is TGCAGCGTTGAAGGCCGGGTAAACGGCGAGCAGTACTTC. The chain has TRBV29-1 and TRBJ2-7; D remains unclear. CDR1 is SQVTM and CDR2 is ANQGSEA in the germline V gene. The CDR3 consists of 13 residues. V lost 1 base, J lost 6 bases, and 13 bases lay in between.

The chain couples TRBV25-1 to TRBJ1-1, with 9 bases that match TRBD1. The germline V gene has CDR1 MGHDK and CDR2 SYGVNS. Unmatched junction bases numbered 3, after V lost 5 bases and J lost 5 bases. The CDR3 length is 13 residues. The CDR3 bases are TGTGCCAGCAGTAAGACAGGGGGGACTGAAGCTTTCTTT. Residues: CASSKTGGTEAFF.